The source of this T cell receptor (beta chain) is a study of T cell changes during pregnancy in multiple sclerosis. Clones were sequenced by immunoSEQ multiplex PCR, and TCRdb holds only the in-frame ones, with some missing. The table shows some 120,000 clones, with roughly 92% occurring only once. With V trimmed by 4 bases and J by 5 bases, 13 bases remained unmatched. This CDR3 comprises 17 residues. CDR1 is LNHDA and CDR2 is SQIVND in the germline V gene (reference sequence). The J gene is TRBJ2-5, the V gene TRBV19; the match to TRBD1 covers 10 bases. The TCR was taken from a female donor with multiple sclerosis, enrolled in a pregnancy study. Sequencing used peripheral blood, obtained before pregnancy. CDR3 nucleotides: TGTGCCAGTAGTACCTACCCCGGGACAGGGGTTAGGGAGACCCAGTACTTC. Its protein product is CASSTYPGTGVRETQYF.